One sample yielded the 6 T cell receptor beta chains listed below, sequenced in a study of cytomegalovirus exposure and HLA in healthy donors. Amplification used 60 Vbeta primers and 13 Jbeta primers. The data were produced by immunoSEQ multiplex PCR, yet TCRdb's version contains in-frame clones alone and is incomplete. This table has about 110,000 clones, around four fifths appearing once. The sample was PBMCs. The receptors come from a woman in her sixties or seventies in good health and CMV-seropositive.

The V gene is TRBV2, the J gene TRBJ2-5; TRBD1 aligns across 7 bases. Unmatched junction bases numbered 8, after V lost 5 bases and J lost 5 bases. There are 14 residues in the CDR3. Germline V CDR1 and CDR2: SNHLY, FYNNEI. CDR3 in amino acids: CASSLRDSTETQYF. DNA for the CDR3: TGTGCCAGCAGTCTCCGGGACAGTACTGAGACCCAGTACTTC.

The chain recombines TRBV25-1 with TRBJ1-2; D is uncertain. The V end was cut by 0 bases, the J end by 2 bases, with 7 bases between. The germline CDR1 and CDR2 sequences are MGHDK and SYGVNS. The length of the CDR3 is 14 residues. The DNA of the CDR3 is TGTGCCAGCAGTGAATACAACTTAAACTATGGCTACACCTTC. Protein sequence: CASSEYNLNYGYTF.

This chain joins TRBV12-5 and TRBJ1-5; D gene uncertain. Germline V CDR1 and CDR2: LGHNT, FRNRAP. The V end was cut by 6 bases, the J end by 5 bases, with 17 bases between. CDR3 size: 15 residues. CDR3 nucleotide sequence: TGTGCTAGTGGCTACGGACTTCTGGGATATCAGCCCCAGCATTTT. Translation gives CASGYGLLGYQPQHF.

The chain carries TRBV30 and TRBJ2-5; no definite D call. The V gene's germline CDR1 is GTSNPN and CDR2 SVGIG (reference sequence). CDR3 length: 14 amino acids. V gave up 3 bases and J gave up 5 bases, with 16 bases separating them. CDR3 DNA sequence: TGTGCCTGGAGCAAGGTGCAAAGGCGGGAGACCCAGTACTTC. Its protein product is CAWSKVQRRETQYF.

This chain uses TRBV15 with TRBJ2-7; D might be TRBD1 (6 bases). Germline V gene data show CDR1 as LNHNV and CDR2 as YYDKDF (reference sequence). The CDR3 runs to 17 residues. V dropped 1 base and J dropped 0 bases, with 16 bases sitting between them. DNA of the CDR3: TGTGCCACCAGCAGAGGGAACGACAGGTCGCACTCCTACGAGCAGTACTTC. Residues: CATSRGNDRSHSYEQYF.

The V call is TRBV5-1, the J call TRBJ2-7; maybe TRBD1 (5 bases). V was clipped by 2 bases and J by 2 bases, with 8 bases between them. Germline CDR1 reads SGHRS; CDR2 reads YFSETQ. The CDR3 contains 13 residues. CDR3 protein: CASSFDRTYEQYF. The CDR3 nucleotides read TGCGCCAGCAGCTTCGACAGAACCTACGAGCAGTACTTC.